These 24 T cell receptor beta chains originate from one sample sequenced in a study of shared clonotypes between healthy human individuals. TCRdb keeps only in-frame clones here, not all; method: immunoSEQ multiplex PCR. The sample has roughly 1,500,000 clones, approximately 98% seen once. The sequenced sample consisted of naive CD4+ T cells sorted from blood. Subset described: CD45RA+ positively selected. The receptors derive from a man aged 30 to 45 in good health.

In DNA, the CDR3 is TGTGCCAGCTTCTACGGAGGGGGGGCGCCTTACGAGCAGTACTTC. Protein: CASFYGGGAPYEQYF. This chain connects TRBV28 to TRBJ2-7; weak D call: TRBD2 (7 bases). The CDR3 contains 15 residues. Germline lookup yields CDR1 MDHEN and CDR2 SYDVKM. The V end lost 8 bases, the J end lost 4 bases, and 21 bases lay between the germline ends.

The J gene is TRBJ2-5, the V gene TRBV7-9; no definite D call. The CDR3 consists of 13 residues. V dropped 5 bases and J dropped 0 bases, with 7 bases sitting between them. CDR1 SEHNR and CDR2 FQNEAQ come from the germline V gene (reference sequence). The DNA of the CDR3 is TGTGCCAGCAGCGGAACGTACCAAGAGACCCAGTACTTC. Its protein is CASSGTYQETQYF.

J is TRBJ2-7 and V is TRBV6-6; tentatively, D is TRBD1 (5 bases). Germline V gene sequence: CDR1 MNHNY, CDR2 SVGAGI (reference sequence). Between the trimmed V and J ends, which lost 2 bases and 3 bases, there was a span of 11 bases. The CDR3 covers 14 residues. CDR3 bases: TGTGCCAGCAGTTACCCGGACATAGACTACGAGCAGTACTTC. Residues: CASSYPDIDYEQYF.

Concerning this clone: Other DNA sequences in the sample encode the same CDR3. The rearrangement uses TRBV6-5 and TRBJ1-1; 7 bases match TRBD1. Germline V gene lookup returns CDR1 MNHEY and CDR2 SVGAGI. Trimming removed 6 bases from V and 0 bases from J; junction bases left unmatched: 4. The CDR3 covers 14 residues. The CDR3 DNA sequence: TGTGCCAGCAGGAAGGGACAGATGAACACTGAAGCTTTCTTT. Residues: CASRKGQMNTEAFF.

The gene calls are TRBV7-9 and TRBJ1-2; D remains ambiguous. The CDR3 extends over 12 amino acids. Germline V gives CDR1 SEHNR, CDR2 FQNEAQ (reference sequence). The V and J ends lost 3 bases and 2 bases respectively, with 4 bases between them. The CDR3: CASSFLNYGYTF. The CDR3 DNA reads TGTGCCAGCAGCTTCCTGAACTATGGCTACACCTTC. Together with reference TRBV7-9 and TRBJ1-2, the CDR3 gives the full variable domain: DTGVSQNPRHKITKRGQNVTFRCDPISEHNRLYWYRQTLGQGPEFLTYFQNEAQLEKSRLLSDRFSAERPKGSFSTLEIQRTEQGDSAMYLCASSFLNYGYTFGSGTRLTVV.

The V and J genes are TRBV4-3 and TRBJ2-1; possibly TRBD2 for D (6 bases). Trimming stripped 0 bases from V and 8 bases from J, with 8 bases between. This CDR3 spans 13 amino acids. The V gene's germline CDR1 is LGHNA and CDR2 YSLEER. The CDR3: CASSQEGGYEQFF. The DNA for the CDR3 is TGCGCCAGCAGCCAAGAAGGAGGGTATGAGCAGTTCTTC.

The chain has TRBV12-5 and TRBJ2-1, with TRBD1 matching 8 bases. The CDR3 length is 15 residues. V gave up 5 bases and J gave up 0 bases; unmatched junction bases: 3. CDR1 LGHNT and CDR2 FRNRAP come from the germline V gene. CDR3 amino acids: CASGPGQGSYNEQFF. Here the CDR3 DNA reads TGTGCTAGTGGTCCTGGACAGGGCTCCTACAATGAGCAGTTCTTC.

Concerning this clone itself: In the same sample, other DNA sequences code for this CDR3. V gene TRBV9 combines with J gene TRBJ2-7; 7 nucleotides agree with TRBD2. This CDR3 has 14 amino acids. Trimming cost V 0 bases and J 2 bases; bases outside gene matches: 2. Germline CDR1 is SGDLS and CDR2 is YYNGEE. CDR3 in DNA: TGTGCCAGCAGCGTAGCAGCGGGGACCTACGAGCAGTACTTC. The encoded protein is CASSVAAGTYEQYF.

The chain employs TRBV28 and TRBJ2-7; D not certain. Germline CDR1 is MDHEN and CDR2 is SYDVKM. The CDR3 runs to 13 residues. Trimming cost V 2 bases and J 8 bases, with 13 bases left between them. The CDR3 region has the DNA TGTGCCAGCAGTTTAACAGAACCTACGAAGCAGTACTTC. Its translation is CASSLTEPTKQYF.

In this sample, this clone turned up once. CDR3 amino acids: CASSEGGEQYF. The CDR3 nucleotides read TGTGCCAGCAGTGAAGGTGGCGAGCAGTACTTC. This chain connects TRBV25-1 to TRBJ2-7, with D hard to call. The germline V gene encodes CDR1 MGHDK and CDR2 SYGVNS. V lost 2 bases and J 6 bases, leaving 5 bases between the germline ends. There are 11 residues in the CDR3.

This clone is a singleton in its sample. This sample includes further DNA sequences coding for the same CDR3. The chain joins TRBV5-1 to TRBJ2-5; TRBD1 aligns across 7 bases. The CDR3 runs 14 residues. J gave up 4 bases and V 4 bases, and 7 bases lay outside the gene matches. Germline lookup yields CDR1 SGHRS and CDR2 YFSETQ. CDR3 amino acids: CASSPDRVGETQYF. CDR3 bases: TGCGCCAGCAGCCCCGACAGGGTCGGAGAGACCCAGTACTTC. The full variable domain, rest sourced from reference TRBV5-1 and TRBJ2-5, is KAGVTQTPRYLIKTRGQQVTLSCSPISGHRSVSWYQQTPGQGLQFLFEYFSETQRNKGNFPGRFSGRQFSNSRSEMNVSTLELGDSALYLCASSPDRVGETQYFGPGTRLLVL.

The chain is built from TRBV9 and TRBJ2-3; tentatively, D is TRBD2 (6 bases). The CDR3 is 13 amino acids. CDR1 is SGDLS, CDR2 YYNGEE, per germline. Between the trimmed V and J ends, which lost 6 bases and 2 bases, there was a span of 10 bases. CDR3 coding DNA: TGTGCCAGCACGGGAGTTTTCACAGATACGCAGTATTTT. Its protein is CASTGVFTDTQYF.

The V and J genes are TRBV6-6 and TRBJ1-1; no clear D gene. There are 14 residues in the CDR3. V gave up 0 bases and J gave up 4 bases, with 9 bases separating them. CDR1 and CDR2 from the germline V gene are MNHNY and SVGAGI (reference sequence). The CDR3 sequence: CASSYSTASTEAFF. DNA for the CDR3: TGTGCCAGCAGTTACTCGACGGCGTCCACTGAAGCTTTCTTT.

The sample holds one count of this clone. V usage is TRBV25-1 and J usage is TRBJ2-2; 10 bases map to TRBD1. Per the germline V gene, CDR1 is MGHDK and CDR2 is SYGVNS. The CDR3 is made up of 14 amino acids. After removal of 8 bases from V and 7 bases from J, the junction contained 7 bases not matched to a gene. The CDR3 coding sequence is TGTGCCAGCGGGCTGACAGGGGGCCACGGGGAGCTGTTTTTT. Protein: CASGLTGGHGELFF.

The chain carries TRBV5-1 and TRBJ1-3, with D possibly matching TRBD1 (5 bases). Deletions cut 4 bases from V and 11 bases from J, with 19 bases between. The CDR3 sequence is 14 residues long. Germline V gives CDR1 SGHRS, CDR2 YFSETQ. CDR3 in amino acids: CASSLRSEQGPIYF. CDR3 DNA: TGCGCCAGCAGCCTCCGATCGGAGCAGGGACCCATATATTTT.

This clone was found once. The chain joins TRBV28 to TRBJ1-5, with a possible D match to TRBD1 (5 bases). Trimming left V 3 bases short and J 4 bases short, with 10 bases between. Germline loops: CDR1 MDHEN, CDR2 SYDVKM. There are 14 residues in the CDR3. CDR3 residues: CASSFDRGNQPQHF. CDR3 bases: TGTGCCAGCAGTTTTGATAGGGGAAATCAGCCCCAGCATTTT. Together with reference TRBV28 and TRBJ1-5, the CDR3 gives the full variable domain: DVKVTQSSRYLVKRTGEKVFLECVQDMDHENMFWYRQDPGLGLRLIYFSYDVKMKEKGDIPEGYSVSREKKERFSLILESASTNQTSMYLCASSFDRGNQPQHFGDGTRLSIL.

Note on this clone: Other DNA sequences of this sample code for an identical CDR3. J is TRBJ2-3 and V is TRBV11-2, with D possibly matching TRBD2 (6 bases). CDR1 and CDR2 from the germline V gene are SGHAT and FQNNGV. The CDR3 is 15 amino acids. Trimming pared 0 bases from V and 0 bases from J, leaving 7 bases between. The CDR3 DNA reads TGTGCCAGCAGCTTAGACGGGACTAGCACAGATACGCAGTATTTT. Protein product: CASSLDGTSTDTQYF.

The rearrangement uses TRBV27 and TRBJ2-5, with a tentative D call TRBD2 (5 bases). Germline CDR1 MNHEY, CDR2 SMNVEV (reference sequence). V was pared by 5 bases and J by 5 bases, with 24 bases between. This CDR3 is 17 amino acids long. The CDR3 sequence: CASSPTPRDHSAETQYF. The CDR3 DNA sequence: TGTGCCAGCAGTCCAACGCCCCGGGATCATAGCGCGGAGACCCAGTACTTC.

The J gene is TRBJ2-3, the V gene TRBV28; D gene unclear. Germline values: CDR1 MDHEN, CDR2 SYDVKM. V lost 5 bases and J 8 bases, leaving 14 bases between the germline ends. This CDR3 is 13 amino acids long. CDR3 protein: CASSPPHAPTQYF. For the CDR3, the DNA is TGTGCCAGCAGTCCCCCCCACGCCCCTACGCAGTATTTT. The whole variable domain, remainder taken from reference TRBV28 and TRBJ2-3, is DVKVTQSSRYLVKRTGEKVFLECVQDMDHENMFWYRQDPGLGLRLIYFSYDVKMKEKGDIPEGYSVSREKKERFSLILESASTNQTSMYLCASSPPHAPTQYFGPGTRLTVL.

V usage is TRBV2 and J usage is TRBJ2-1; possibly TRBD2 for D (7 bases). This CDR3 has 15 amino acids. Looked up from germline, CDR1 is SNHLY and CDR2 is FYNNEI. Trimming removed 7 bases from V and 3 bases from J, with 16 bases in between. Written as DNA, the CDR3 is TGTGCCAGCACCCAGGGGAGGGGGAGCTACAATGAGCAGTTCTTC. Protein: CASTQGRGSYNEQFF.

V is TRBV18 and J is TRBJ1-5; 8 nucleotides match TRBD1. V lost 3 bases and J lost 4; bases outside the gene matches: 5. The CDR3 is 15 amino acids. In germline, CDR1 is KGHSH, CDR2 LQKENI. The CDR3 bases are TGTGCCAGCTCACCGACAGGGGTATGGAATCAGCCCCAGCATTTT. This encodes CASSPTGVWNQPQHF.

The chain recombines TRBV5-1 with TRBJ1-2, with D perhaps matching TRBD1 (5 bases). The V gene lost 0 bases and the J gene lost 3 bases, with 15 bases spanning the gap. The CDR3 runs 16 residues. The germline V gene encodes CDR1 SGHRS and CDR2 YFSETQ. CDR3 DNA sequence: TGCGCCAGCAGCTTGGAAGCAGGGCCCCAGGACTATGGCTACACCTTC. It encodes CASSLEAGPQDYGYTF.

This clone showed up just once. The rearrangement joins TRBV19 to TRBJ2-7, with 9 bases lining up with TRBD2. Looked up from germline, CDR1 is LNHDA and CDR2 is SQIVND (reference sequence). V was clipped by 2 bases and J by 4 bases; unmatched bases: 3. This CDR3 contains 14 residues. In DNA, the CDR3 is TGTGCCAGTAGTATACTAGCGGGAATGTACGAGCAGTACTTC. Its protein product is CASSILAGMYEQYF.

In nucleotides, the CDR3 is TGTGCCAGCAGCTTTGGGGGCGGGGAGCTGTTTTTT. Amino acids: CASSFGGGELFF. The chain couples TRBV7-2 to TRBJ2-2; D may match TRBD1 or TRBD2 (5 bases each). Trimming took off 3 bases at V and 7 bases at J, with 6 bases between the two ends. The CDR3 is made up of 12 amino acids. Germline CDR1 and CDR2: SGHTA and FQGNSA. The full variable domain, rest sourced from reference TRBV7-2 and TRBJ2-2, is GAGVSQSPSNKVTEKGKDVELRCDPISGHTALYWYRQSLGQGLEFLIYFQGNSAPDKSGLPSDRFSAERTGGSVSTLTIQRTQQEDSAVYLCASSFGGGELFFGEGSRLTVL.